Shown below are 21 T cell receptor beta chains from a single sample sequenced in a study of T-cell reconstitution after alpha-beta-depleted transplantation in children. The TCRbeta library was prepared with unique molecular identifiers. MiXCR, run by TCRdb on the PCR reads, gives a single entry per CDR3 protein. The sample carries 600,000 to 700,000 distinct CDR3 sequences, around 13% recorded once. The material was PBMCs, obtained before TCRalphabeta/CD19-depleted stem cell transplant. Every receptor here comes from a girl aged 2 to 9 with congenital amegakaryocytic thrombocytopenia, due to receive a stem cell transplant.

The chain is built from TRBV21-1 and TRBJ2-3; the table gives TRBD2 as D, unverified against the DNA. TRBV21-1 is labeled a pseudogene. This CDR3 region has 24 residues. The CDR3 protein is CASSNRDRVVYGTSGRDYTDTQYF. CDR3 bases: TGTGCCAGCAGCAATAGGGACAGGGTAGTGTACGGGACTAGCGGGAGGGATTACACAGATACGCAGTATTTT.

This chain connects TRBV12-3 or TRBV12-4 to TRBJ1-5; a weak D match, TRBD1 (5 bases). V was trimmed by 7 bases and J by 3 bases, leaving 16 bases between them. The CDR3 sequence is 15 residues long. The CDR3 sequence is CASTLAGLANQPQHF. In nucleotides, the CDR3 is TGTGCCAGCACCCTGGCAGGGTTAGCCAATCAGCCCCAGCATTTT.

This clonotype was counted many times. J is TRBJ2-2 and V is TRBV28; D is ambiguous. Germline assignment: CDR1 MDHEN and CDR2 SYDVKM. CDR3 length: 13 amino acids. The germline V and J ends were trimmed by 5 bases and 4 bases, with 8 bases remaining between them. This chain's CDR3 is CASSRDITGELFF. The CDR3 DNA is TGTGCCAGCAGTCGAGATATCACCGGGGAGCTGTTTTTT.

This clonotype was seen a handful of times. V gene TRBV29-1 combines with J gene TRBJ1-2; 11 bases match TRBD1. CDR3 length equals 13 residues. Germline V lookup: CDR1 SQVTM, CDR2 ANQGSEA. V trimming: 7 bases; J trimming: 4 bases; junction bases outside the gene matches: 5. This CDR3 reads CSAPGTGGYGYTF. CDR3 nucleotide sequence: TGCAGCGCACCTGGGACAGGGGGCTATGGCTACACCTTC. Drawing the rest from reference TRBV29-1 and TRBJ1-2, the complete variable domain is SAVISQKPSRDICQRGTSLTIQCQVDSQVTMMFWYRQQPGQSLTLIATANQGSEATYESGFVIDKFPISRPNLTFSTLTVSNMSPEDSSIYLCSAPGTGGYGYTFGSGTRLTVV.

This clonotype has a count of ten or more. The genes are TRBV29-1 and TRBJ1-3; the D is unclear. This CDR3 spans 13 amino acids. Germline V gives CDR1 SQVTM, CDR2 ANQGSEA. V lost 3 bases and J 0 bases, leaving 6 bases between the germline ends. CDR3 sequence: CSVENPSGNTIYF. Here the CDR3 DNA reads TGCAGCGTTGAGAACCCCTCTGGAAACACCATATATTTT.

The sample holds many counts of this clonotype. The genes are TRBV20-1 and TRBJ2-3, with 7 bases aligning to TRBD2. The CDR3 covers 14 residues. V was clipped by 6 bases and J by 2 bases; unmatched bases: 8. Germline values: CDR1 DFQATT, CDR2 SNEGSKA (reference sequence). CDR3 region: CSANGLDNTDTQYF. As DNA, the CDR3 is TGCAGTGCCAACGGACTAGACAACACAGATACGCAGTATTTT.

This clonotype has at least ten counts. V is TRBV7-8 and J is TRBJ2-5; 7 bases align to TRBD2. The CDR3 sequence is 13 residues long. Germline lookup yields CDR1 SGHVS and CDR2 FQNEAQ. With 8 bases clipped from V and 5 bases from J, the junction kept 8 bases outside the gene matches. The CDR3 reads CASDGRSGETQYF. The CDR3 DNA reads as TGTGCCAGCGACGGGAGGTCGGGTGAGACCCAGTACTTC.

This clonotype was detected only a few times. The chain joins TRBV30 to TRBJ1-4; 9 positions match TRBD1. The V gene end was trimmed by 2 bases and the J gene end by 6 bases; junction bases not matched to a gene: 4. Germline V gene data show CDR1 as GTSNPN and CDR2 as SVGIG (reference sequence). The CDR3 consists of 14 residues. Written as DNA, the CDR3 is TGTGCCTGGAGTTGGGGACAGGGAGATGAAAAACTGTTTTTT. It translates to CAWSWGQGDEKLFF.

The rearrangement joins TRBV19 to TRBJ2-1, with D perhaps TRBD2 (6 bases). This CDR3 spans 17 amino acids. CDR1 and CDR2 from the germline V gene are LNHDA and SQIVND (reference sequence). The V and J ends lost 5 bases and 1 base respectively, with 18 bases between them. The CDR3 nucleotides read TGTGCCAGTAGTCTTGGTCCGGGAGTGAGGTCCTACAATGAGCAGTTCTTC. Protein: CASSLGPGVRSYNEQFF.

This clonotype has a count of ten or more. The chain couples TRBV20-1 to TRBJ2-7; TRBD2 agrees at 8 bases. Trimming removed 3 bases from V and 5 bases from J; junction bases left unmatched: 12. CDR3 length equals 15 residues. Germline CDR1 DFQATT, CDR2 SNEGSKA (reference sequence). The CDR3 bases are TGCAGTGCTAGCCTGGCGGGAGGCACTACCGACGAGCAGTACTTC. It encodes CSASLAGGTTDEQYF.

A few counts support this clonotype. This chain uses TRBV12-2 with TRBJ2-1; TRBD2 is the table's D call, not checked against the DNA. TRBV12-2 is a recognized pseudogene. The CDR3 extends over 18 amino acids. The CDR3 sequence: CASRLAYSGRRTYNEQFF. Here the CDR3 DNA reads TGTGCAAGTCGCTTAGCTTATAGCGGGAGGAGGACCTACAATGAGCAGTTCTTC.

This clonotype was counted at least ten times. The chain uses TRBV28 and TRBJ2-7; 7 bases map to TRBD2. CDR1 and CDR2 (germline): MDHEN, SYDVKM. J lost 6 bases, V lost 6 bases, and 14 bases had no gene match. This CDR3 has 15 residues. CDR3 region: CASSLTTQGGLEQYF. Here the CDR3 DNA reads TGTGCCAGCAGCCTCACGACTCAGGGAGGGCTCGAGCAGTACTTC.

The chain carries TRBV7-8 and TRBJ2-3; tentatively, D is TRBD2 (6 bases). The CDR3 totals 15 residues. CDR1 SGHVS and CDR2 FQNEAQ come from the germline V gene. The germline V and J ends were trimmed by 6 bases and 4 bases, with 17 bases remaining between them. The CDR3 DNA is TGTGCCAGCAGTGGGAGGACTTCCTGGGCAGATACGCAGTATTTT. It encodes CASSGRTSWADTQYF.

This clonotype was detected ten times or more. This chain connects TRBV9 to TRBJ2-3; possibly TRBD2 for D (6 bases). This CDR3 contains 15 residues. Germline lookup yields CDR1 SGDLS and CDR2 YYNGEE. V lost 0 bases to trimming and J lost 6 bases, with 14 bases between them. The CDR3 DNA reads TGTGCCAGCAGCGTAGTCGGGAGAGGAGGGGATACGCAGTATTTT. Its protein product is CASSVVGRGGDTQYF. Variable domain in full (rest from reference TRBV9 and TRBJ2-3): DSGVTQTPKHLITATGQRVTLRCSPRSGDLSVYWYQQSLDQGLQFLIQYYNGEERAKGNILERFSAQQFPDLHSELNLSSLELGDSALYFCASSVVGRGGDTQYFGPGTRLTVL.

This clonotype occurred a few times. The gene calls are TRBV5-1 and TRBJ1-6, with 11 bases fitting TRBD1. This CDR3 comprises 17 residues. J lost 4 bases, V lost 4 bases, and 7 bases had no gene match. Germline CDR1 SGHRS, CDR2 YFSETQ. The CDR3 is CASSQAGTGGYNSPLHF. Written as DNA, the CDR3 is TGCGCCAGCAGCCAAGCCGGGACAGGGGGTTATAATTCACCCCTCCACTTT. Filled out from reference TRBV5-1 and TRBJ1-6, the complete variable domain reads KAGVTQTPRYLIKTRGQQVTLSCSPISGHRSVSWYQQTPGQGLQFLFEYFSETQRNKGNFPGRFSGRQFSNSRSEMNVSTLELGDSALYLCASSQAGTGGYNSPLHFGNGTRLTVT.

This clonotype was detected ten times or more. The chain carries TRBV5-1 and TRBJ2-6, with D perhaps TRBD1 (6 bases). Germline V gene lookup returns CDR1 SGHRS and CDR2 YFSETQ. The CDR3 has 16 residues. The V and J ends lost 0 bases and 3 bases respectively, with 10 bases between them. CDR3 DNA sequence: TGCGCCAGCAGCTTGGATACAGGGAGTGGGGCCAACGTCCTGACTTTC. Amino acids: CASSLDTGSGANVLTF.

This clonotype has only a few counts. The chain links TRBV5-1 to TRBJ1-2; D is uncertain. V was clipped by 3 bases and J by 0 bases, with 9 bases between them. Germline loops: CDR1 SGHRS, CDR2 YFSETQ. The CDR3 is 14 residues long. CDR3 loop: CASSYGDANYGYTF. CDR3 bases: TGCGCCAGCAGCTACGGAGATGCTAACTATGGCTACACCTTC.

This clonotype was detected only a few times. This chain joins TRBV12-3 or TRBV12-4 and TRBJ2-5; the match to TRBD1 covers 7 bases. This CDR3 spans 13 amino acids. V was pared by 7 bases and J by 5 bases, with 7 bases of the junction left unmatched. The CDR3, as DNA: TGTGCCAGCACTGACAGGGTGGAGGAGACCCAGTACTTC. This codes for CASTDRVEETQYF.

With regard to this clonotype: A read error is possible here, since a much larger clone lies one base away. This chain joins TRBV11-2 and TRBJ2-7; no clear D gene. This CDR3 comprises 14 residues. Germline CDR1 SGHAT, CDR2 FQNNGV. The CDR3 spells CAISFSFSLYEQYF. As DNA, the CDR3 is TGTGCCATCAGCTTCAGCTTTTCACTCTACGAGCAGTACTTC.

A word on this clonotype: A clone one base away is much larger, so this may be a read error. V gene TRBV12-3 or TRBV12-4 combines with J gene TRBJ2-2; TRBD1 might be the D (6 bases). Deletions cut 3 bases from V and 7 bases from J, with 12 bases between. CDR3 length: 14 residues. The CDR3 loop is CASSFVGADGELFF. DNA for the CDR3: TGTGCCAGCAGTTTCGTGGGGGCGGACGGGGAGCTGTTTTTT.

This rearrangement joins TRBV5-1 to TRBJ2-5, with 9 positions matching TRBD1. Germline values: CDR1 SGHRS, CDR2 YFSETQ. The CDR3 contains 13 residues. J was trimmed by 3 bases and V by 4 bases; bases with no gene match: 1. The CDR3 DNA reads TGCGCCAGCAGCGGGACAGGGAAAGAGACCCAGTACTTC. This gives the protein CASSGTGKETQYF.